This T cell receptor (beta chain) originates from a study of post-analysis software for immune sequencing data. Study-wide points: A handful of TRBV segments, including TRBV5-6, TRBV5-1 and TRBV20-1, were more frequent in patients than controls. By F measure, strong co-clustering occurred among samples prepared in the same batch. A significant reduction in normalized Chao1 diversity was observed in multiple sclerosis patients versus controls.

This clonotype came up a few times. Its antigen remains unidentified. CDR3 length: 15 amino acids. V lost 1 base, J lost 2 bases, and 3 bases stayed unmatched. In germline, CDR1 is LGHNA, CDR2 YSLEER. Every TCR beta cDNA library bore unique molecular identifiers. TCRdb used MiXCR to reprocess the PCR reads, holding one entry per CDR3 protein. Here the sample spans around 710,000 distinct CDR3 sequences, roughly 50% being singletons. Material for sequencing was blood. The chain is built from TRBV4-3 and TRBJ2-7; 9 nucleotides match TRBD1. The TCR comes from a girl aged 5-17 years with multiple sclerosis. CDR3 coding DNA: TGCGCCAGCAGCCAAGGCGGACAGGGGACCTACGAGCAGTACTTC. Amino acids: CASSQGGQGTYEQYF.